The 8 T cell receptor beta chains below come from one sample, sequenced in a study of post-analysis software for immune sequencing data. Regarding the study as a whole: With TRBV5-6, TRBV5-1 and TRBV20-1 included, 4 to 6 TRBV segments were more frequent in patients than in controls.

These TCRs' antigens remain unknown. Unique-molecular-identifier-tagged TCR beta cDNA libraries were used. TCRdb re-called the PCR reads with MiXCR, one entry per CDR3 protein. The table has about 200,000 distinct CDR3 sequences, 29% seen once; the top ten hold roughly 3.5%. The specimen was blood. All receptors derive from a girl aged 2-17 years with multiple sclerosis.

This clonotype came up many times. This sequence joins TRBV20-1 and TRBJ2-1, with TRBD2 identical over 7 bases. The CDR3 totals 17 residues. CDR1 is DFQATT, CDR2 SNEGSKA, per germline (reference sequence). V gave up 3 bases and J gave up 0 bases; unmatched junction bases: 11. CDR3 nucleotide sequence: TGCAGTGCTAGTTCTATATCGCGGGGGAGCTCCTACAATGAGCAGTTCTTC. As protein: CSASSISRGSSYNEQFF.

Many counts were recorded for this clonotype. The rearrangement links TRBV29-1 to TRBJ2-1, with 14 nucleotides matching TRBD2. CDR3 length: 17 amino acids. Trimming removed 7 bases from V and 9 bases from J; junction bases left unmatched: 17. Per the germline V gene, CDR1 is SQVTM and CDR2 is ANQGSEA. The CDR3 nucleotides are TGCAGCGCCCCCCCTCCGGGGACTAGCGGGAGTGGGAGTGAGCAGTTCTTC. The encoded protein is CSAPPPGTSGSGSEQFF.

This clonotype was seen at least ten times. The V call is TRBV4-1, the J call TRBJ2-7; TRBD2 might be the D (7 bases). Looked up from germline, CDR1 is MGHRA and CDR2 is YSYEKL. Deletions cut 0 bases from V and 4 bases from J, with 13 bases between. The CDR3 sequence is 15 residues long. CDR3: CASSQDGGGSYEQYF. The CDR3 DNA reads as TGCGCCAGCAGCCAAGATGGGGGGGGCAGTTACGAGCAGTACTTC.

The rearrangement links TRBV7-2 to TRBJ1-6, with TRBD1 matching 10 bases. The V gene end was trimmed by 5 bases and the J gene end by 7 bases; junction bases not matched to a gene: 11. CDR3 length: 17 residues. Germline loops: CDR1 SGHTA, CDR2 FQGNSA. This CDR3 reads CASSLQTGGALNSPLHF. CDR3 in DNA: TGTGCCAGCAGCCTCCAGACAGGGGGCGCGTTAAATTCACCCCTCCACTTT. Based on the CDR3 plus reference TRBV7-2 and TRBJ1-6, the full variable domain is GAGVSQSPSNKVTEKGKDVELRCDPISGHTALYWYRQSLGQGLEFLIYFQGNSAPDKSGLPSDRFSAERTGGSVSTLTIQRTQQEDSAVYLCASSLQTGGALNSPLHFGNGTRLTVT.

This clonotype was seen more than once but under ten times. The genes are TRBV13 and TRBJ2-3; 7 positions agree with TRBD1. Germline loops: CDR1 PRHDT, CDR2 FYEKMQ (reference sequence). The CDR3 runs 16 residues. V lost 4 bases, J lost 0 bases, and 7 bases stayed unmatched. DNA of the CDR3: TGTGCCAGCAGCTCAACCCGGGACAGCAGCACAGATACGCAGTATTTT. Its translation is CASSSTRDSSTDTQYF.

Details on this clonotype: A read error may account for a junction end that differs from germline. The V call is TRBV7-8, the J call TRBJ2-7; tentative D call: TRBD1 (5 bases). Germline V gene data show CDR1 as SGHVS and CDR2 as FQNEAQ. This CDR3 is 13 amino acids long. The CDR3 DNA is TGTGCCAGCAGCTTAAGGGGCGCCTACAAGCAGTACTTC. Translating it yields CASSLRGAYKQYF.

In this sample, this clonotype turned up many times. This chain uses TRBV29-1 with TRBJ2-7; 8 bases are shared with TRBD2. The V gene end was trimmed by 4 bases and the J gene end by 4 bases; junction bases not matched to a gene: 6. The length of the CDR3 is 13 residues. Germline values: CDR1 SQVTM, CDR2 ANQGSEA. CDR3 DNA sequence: TGCAGCGTTGTGGTTAGCGGGGATTACGAGCAGTACTTC. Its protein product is CSVVVSGDYEQYF.

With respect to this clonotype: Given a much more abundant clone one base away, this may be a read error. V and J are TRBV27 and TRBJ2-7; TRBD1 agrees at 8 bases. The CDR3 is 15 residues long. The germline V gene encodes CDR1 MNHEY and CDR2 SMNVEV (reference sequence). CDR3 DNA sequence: TGTGCCAGCAGTTTAAAGGACAGGGTCTCCTGCGAGCAGTACTTC. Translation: CASSLKDRVSCEQYF.